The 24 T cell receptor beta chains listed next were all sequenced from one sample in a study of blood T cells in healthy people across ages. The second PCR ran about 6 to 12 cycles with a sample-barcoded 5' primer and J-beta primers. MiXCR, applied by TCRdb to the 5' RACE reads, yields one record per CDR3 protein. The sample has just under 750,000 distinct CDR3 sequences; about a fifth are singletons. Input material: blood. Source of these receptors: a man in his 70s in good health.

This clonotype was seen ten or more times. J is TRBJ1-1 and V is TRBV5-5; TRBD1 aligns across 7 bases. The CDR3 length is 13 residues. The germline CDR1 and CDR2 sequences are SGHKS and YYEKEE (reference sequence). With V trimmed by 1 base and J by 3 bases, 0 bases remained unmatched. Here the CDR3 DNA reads TGTGCCAGCAGCTTGACAGGGGACACTGAAGCTTTCTTT. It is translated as CASSLTGDTEAFF. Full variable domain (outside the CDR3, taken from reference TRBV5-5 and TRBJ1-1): DAGVTQSPTHLIKTRGQQVTLRCSPISGHKSVSWYQQVLGQGPQFIFQYYEKEERGRGNFPDRFSARQFPNYSSELNVNALLLGDSALYLCASSLTGDTEAFFGQGTRLTVV.

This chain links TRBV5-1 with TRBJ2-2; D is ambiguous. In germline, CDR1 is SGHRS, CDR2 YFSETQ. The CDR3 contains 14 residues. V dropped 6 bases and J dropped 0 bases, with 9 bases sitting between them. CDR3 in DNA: TGCGCCAGCAATGACAATACGAACACCGGGGAGCTGTTTTTT. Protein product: CASNDNTNTGELFF.

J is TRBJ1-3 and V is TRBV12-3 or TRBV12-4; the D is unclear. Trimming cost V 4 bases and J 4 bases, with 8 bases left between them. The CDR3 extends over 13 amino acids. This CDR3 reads CASSSHGGNTIYF. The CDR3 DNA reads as TGTGCCAGCAGTTCACACGGAGGAAACACCATATATTTT.

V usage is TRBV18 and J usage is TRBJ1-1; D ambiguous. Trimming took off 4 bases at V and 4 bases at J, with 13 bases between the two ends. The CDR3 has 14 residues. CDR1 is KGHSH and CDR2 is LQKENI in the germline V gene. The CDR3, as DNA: TGTGCCAGCTCACTAAGTTTGGATGTCACTGAAGCTTTCTTT. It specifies CASSLSLDVTEAFF.

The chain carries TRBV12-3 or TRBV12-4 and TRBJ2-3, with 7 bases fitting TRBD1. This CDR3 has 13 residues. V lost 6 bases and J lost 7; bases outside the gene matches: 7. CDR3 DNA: TGTGCCAGCAGCCCGGGGACAGCCAATACGCAGTATTTT. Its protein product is CASSPGTANTQYF.

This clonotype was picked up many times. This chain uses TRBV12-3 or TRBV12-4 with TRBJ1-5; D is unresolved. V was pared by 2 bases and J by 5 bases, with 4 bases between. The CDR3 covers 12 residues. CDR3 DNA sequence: TGTGCCAGCAGTTTATCCGATCAGCCCCAGCATTTT. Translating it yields CASSLSDQPQHF.

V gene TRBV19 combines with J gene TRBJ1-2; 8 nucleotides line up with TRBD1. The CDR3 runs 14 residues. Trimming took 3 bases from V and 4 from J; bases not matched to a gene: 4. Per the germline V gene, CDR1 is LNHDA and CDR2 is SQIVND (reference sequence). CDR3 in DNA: TGTGCCAGTAGTATTTGGGGACAGGTCTATGGCTACACCTTC. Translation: CASSIWGQVYGYTF.

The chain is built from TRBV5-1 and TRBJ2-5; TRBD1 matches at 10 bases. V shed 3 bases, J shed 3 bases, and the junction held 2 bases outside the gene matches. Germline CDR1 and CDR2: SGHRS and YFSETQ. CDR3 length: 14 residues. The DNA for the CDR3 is TGCGCCAGCAGCTGGGGGACAGGGGAAGAGACCCAGTACTTC. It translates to CASSWGTGEETQYF.

CDR3 in DNA: TGTGCCAGCAGCCACGGGTTGGGCTATGGCTACACCTTC. Translating gives CASSHGLGYGYTF. The chain combines TRBV7-2 with TRBJ1-2, with D unclear. V shed 5 bases and J shed 4 bases, with 11 bases lying between them. Germline V lookup: CDR1 SGHTA, CDR2 FQGNSA. The CDR3 loop spans 13 amino acids.

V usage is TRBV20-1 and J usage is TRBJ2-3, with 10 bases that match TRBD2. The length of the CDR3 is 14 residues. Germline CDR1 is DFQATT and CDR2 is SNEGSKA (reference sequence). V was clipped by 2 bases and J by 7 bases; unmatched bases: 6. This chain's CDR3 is CSARSLAGDHTQYF. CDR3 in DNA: TGCAGTGCTAGAAGTCTAGCGGGAGATCATACGCAGTATTTT.

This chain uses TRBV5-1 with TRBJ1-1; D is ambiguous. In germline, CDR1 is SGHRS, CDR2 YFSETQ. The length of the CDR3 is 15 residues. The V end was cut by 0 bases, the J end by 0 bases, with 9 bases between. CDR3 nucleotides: TGCGCCAGCAGCTTGGTTGGAGCTATGAACACTGAAGCTTTCTTT. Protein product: CASSLVGAMNTEAFF.

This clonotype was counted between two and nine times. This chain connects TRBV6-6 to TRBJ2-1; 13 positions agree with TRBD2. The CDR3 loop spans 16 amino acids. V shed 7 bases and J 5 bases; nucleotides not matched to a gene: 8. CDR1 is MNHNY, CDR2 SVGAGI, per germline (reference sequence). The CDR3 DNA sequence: TGTGCCAGCAAATGGGGGACTAGCGGGGACCACAATGAGCAGTTCTTC. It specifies CASKWGTSGDHNEQFF.

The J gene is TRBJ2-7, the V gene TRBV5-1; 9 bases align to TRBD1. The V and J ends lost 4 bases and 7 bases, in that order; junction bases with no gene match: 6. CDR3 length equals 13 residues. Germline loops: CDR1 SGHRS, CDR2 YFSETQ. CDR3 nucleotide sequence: TGCGCCAGCAGCACAGGGGGCGCGAGAGAGCAGTACTTC. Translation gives CASSTGGAREQYF.

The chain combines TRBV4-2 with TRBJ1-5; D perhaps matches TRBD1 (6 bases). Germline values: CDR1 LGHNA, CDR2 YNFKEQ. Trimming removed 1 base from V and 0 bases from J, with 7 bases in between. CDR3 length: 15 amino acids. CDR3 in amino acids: CASSQGQASNQPQHF. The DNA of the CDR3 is TGTGCCAGCAGCCAAGGACAGGCTAGCAATCAGCCCCAGCATTTT.

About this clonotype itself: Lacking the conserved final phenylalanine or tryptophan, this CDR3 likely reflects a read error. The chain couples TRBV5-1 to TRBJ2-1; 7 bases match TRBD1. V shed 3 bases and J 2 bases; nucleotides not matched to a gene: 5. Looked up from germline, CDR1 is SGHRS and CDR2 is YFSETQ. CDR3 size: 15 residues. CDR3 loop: CASSSTGSPYNEQFS. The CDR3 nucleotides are TGCGCCAGCAGCTCGACAGGGAGCCCCTACAATGAGCAGTTCTCC.

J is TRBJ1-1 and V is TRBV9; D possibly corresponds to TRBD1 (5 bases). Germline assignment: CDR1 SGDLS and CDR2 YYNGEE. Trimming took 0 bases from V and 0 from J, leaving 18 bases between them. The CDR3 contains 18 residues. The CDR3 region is CASSVATIGTGMNTEAFF. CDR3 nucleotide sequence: TGTGCCAGCAGCGTAGCTACCATTGGGACGGGGATGAACACTGAAGCTTTCTTT. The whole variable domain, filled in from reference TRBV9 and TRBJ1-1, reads DSGVTQTPKHLITATGQRVTLRCSPRSGDLSVYWYQQSLDQGLQFLIQYYNGEERAKGNILERFSAQQFPDLHSELNLSSLELGDSALYFCASSVATIGTGMNTEAFFGQGTRLTVV.

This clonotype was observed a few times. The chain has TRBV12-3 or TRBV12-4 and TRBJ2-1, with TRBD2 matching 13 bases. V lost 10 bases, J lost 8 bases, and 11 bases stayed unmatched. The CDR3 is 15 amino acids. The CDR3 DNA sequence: TGTGCCAACACGAGACTAGCGGGAGGTAACGATGAGCAGTTCTTC. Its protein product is CANTRLAGGNDEQFF.

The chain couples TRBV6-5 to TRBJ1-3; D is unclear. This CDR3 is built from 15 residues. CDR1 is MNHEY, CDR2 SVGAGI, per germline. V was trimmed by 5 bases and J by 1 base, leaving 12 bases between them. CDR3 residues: CASSRLPGSGNTIYF. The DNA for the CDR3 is TGTGCCAGCAGTCGACTGCCGGGATCTGGAAACACCATATATTTT.

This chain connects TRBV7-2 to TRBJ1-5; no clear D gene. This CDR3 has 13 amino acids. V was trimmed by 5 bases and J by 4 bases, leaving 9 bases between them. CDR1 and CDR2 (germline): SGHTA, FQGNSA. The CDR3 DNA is TGTGCCAGCAGCGCAAGGACGAATCAGCCCCAGCATTTT. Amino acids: CASSARTNQPQHF. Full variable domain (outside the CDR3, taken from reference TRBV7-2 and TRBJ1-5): GAGVSQSPSNKVTEKGKDVELRCDPISGHTALYWYRQSLGQGLEFLIYFQGNSAPDKSGLPSDRFSAERTGGSVSTLTIQRTQQEDSAVYLCASSARTNQPQHFGDGTRLSIL.

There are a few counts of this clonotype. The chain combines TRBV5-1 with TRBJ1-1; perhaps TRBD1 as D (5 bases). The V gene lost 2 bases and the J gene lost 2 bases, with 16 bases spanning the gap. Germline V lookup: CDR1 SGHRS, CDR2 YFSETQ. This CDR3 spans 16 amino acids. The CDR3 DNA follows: TGCGCCAGCAGCTTTGACCGACAGCGAGGAAACACTGAAGCTTTCTTT. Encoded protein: CASSFDRQRGNTEAFF.

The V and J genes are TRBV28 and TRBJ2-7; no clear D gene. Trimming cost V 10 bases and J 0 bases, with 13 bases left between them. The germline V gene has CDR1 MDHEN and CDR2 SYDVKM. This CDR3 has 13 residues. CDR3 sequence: CATEPCSSYEQYF. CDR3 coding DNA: TGTGCCACCGAACCGTGTAGCTCCTACGAGCAGTACTTC.

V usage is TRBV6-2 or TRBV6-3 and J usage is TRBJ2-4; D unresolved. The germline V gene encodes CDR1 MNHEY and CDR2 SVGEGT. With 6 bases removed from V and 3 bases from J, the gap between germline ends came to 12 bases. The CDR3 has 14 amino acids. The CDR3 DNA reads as TGTGCCAGCAGAGAAGCGACCGTCAAAAACATTCAGTACTTC. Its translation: CASREATVKNIQYF.

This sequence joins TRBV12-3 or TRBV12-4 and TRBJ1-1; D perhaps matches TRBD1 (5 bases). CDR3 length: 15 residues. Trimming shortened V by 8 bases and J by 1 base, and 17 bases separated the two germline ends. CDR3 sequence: CASSAWEGPNTEAFF. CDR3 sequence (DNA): TGTGCCAGCTCTGCTTGGGAGGGACCGAACACTGAAGCTTTCTTT.

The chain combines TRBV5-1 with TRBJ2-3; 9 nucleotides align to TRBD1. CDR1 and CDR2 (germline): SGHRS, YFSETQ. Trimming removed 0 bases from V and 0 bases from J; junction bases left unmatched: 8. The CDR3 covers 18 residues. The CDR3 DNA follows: TGCGCCAGCAGCTTGGAAGGGACAGGGTTCGGAAGCACAGATACGCAGTATTTT. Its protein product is CASSLEGTGFGSTDTQYF.